Below are 5 T cell receptor beta chains sequenced from a single sample in a study of OX40 agonist ivuxolimab in advanced cancers. TCRdb's table, derived via immunoSEQ multiplex PCR, lists solely in-frame clones and lacks some. This table has around 78,000 clones, 81% appearing once. The source material was CD4+ or CD8+ T cells sorted from blood, sampled in a trial of the OX40 agonist ivuxolimab. The source of these receptors is an adult with an advanced solid tumor such as melanoma, head and neck, liver or kidney cancer.

The rearrangement joins TRBV7-9 to TRBJ1-5; D remains unclear. The CDR3 contains 16 residues. Looked up from germline, CDR1 is SEHNR and CDR2 is FQNEAQ (reference sequence). V was trimmed by 5 bases and J by 2 bases, leaving 16 bases between them. The CDR3 spells CASSLGLPLGNQPQHF. The CDR3, as DNA: TGTGCCAGCAGCCTAGGGTTGCCGTTGGGCAATCAGCCCCAGCATTTT.

This chain connects TRBV7-2 to TRBJ2-7; possibly TRBD2 for D (6 bases). Trimming removed 3 bases at V and 2 bases at J, with 14 bases between. CDR3 length: 15 residues. Germline V lookup: CDR1 SGHTA, CDR2 FQGNSA. CDR3 coding DNA: TGTGCCAGCAGCTTTGCGGTAGCGGCTACCTACGAGCAGTACTTC. Residues: CASSFAVAATYEQYF.

The chain links TRBV6-1 to TRBJ1-5, with TRBD1 identical over 8 bases. The CDR3 covers 17 residues. Unmatched junction bases numbered 8, after V lost 1 base and J lost 3 bases. CDR1 and CDR2 from the germline V gene are MNHNS and SASEGT. The CDR3 sequence: CASSEGVGTGFNQPQHF. The DNA of the CDR3 is TGTGCCAGCAGTGAAGGGGTCGGGACAGGCTTCAATCAGCCCCAGCATTTT.

This clone came up once. The chain recombines TRBV9 with TRBJ2-2; 8 nucleotides agree with TRBD1. Trimming took 1 base from V and 1 from J; bases not matched to a gene: 3. CDR3 length: 16 amino acids. Looked up from germline, CDR1 is SGDLS and CDR2 is YYNGEE. The CDR3 reads CASSVQGTGNTGELFF. The CDR3 coding sequence is TGTGCCAGCAGCGTACAGGGGACAGGGAACACCGGGGAGCTGTTTTTT.

This chain uses TRBV7-3 with TRBJ2-7; no clear D. CDR3 length equals 13 residues. Germline V gene data show CDR1 as SGHTA and CDR2 as FQGTGA. Trimming took off 5 bases at V and 9 bases at J, with 17 bases between the two ends. The CDR3 region has the DNA TGTGCCAGCAGCCTAAAACCCGAAATGGTGCAGTACTTC. Protein: CASSLKPEMVQYF.